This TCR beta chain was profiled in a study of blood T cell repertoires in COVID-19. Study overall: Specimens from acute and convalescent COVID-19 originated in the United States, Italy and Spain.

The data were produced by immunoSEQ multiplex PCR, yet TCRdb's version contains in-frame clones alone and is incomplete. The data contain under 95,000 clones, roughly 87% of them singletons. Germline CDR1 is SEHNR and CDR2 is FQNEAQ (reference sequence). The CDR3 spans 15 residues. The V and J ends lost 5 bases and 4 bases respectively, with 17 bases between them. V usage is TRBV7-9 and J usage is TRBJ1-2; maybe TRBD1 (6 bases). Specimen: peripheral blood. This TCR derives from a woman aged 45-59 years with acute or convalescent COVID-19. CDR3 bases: TGTGCCAGCAGCCCTCCTTCTGTGGGGGCCTATGGCTACACCTTC. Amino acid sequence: CASSPPSVGAYGYTF.